The 22 T cell receptor beta chains given below trace back to one sample, sequenced in a study of CD8+ T cells in alopecia areata. Noted time point: mouse skin 6 weeks after grafting, around onset of hair loss. Sequencing templates came from extracted RNA that was reverse transcribed into cDNA. Assay: immunoSEQ multiplex PCR; the TCRdb copy retains only in-frame clones and omits some. Listed for the sample are around 5,900 clones, none seen a single time. The input for sequencing was skin, taken at week 6. The source of these receptors is a C3H/HeJ mouse with alopecia areata. The MHC haplotype of this mouse line is H2-k.

This clone appeared many times. Mouse gene names and germline throughout. Read data end 4 residues before the CDR3 end; the end is taken from the germline J gene. V usage is TRBV5 and J usage is TRBJ2-5; D might be TRBD2 (6 bases). The CDR3 sequence is 12 residues long. Trimming removed 5 bases from V and 3 bases from J, with 6 bases in between. The germline V gene encodes CDR1 LGHNA and CDR2 YNLKQL (reference sequence). Here the CDR3 reads CASSWGQDTQYF. Partial CDR3 DNA: TGTGCCAGCAGCTGGGGGCAAGAC.

As regards this clone: Gene names and germline refer to mouse. The observed sequence ends 4 residues before the CDR3 terminus, with the missing tail filled in from the germline J gene. The chain combines TRBV13-1 with TRBJ2-1, with a weak D call TRBD1 (6 bases). This CDR3 contains 13 residues. The germline gives CDR1 NSHNY, CDR2 SYGAGN. This CDR3 is CASSDSRGAEQFF. The covered CDR3 bases are TGTGCCAGCAGTGATAGCAGGGGCGCT.

This clone was counted ten times or more. Gene and germline names: mouse. The missing CDR3 end, 4 residues past where the read stops, is filled in from the germline J gene. The rearrangement joins TRBV13-3 to TRBJ2-5; D perhaps matches TRBD2 (5 bases). The CDR3 length is 14 residues. Germline-derived CDR1 and CDR2 are NNHDY and SYVADS. CDR3 sequence reads: CASSDPGSLDTQYF. Partial CDR3 DNA: TGTGCCAGCAGTGATCCTGGGTCCCTAGAC.

This clone was recorded many times. The gene symbols are mouse symbols. The read terminates 4 residues ahead of where the CDR3 ends, so the germline J gene completes it. V and J are TRBV16 and TRBJ2-1, with 8 positions matching TRBD2. In germline, CDR1 is SGHSA, CDR2 FRNQAP. V shed 0 bases, J shed 1 base, and the junction held 5 bases outside the gene matches. The CDR3 contains 17 residues. CDR3 region: CASSLEPSGGNYAEQFF. CDR3 bases read: TGTGCAAGCAGCTTAGAGCCCTCTGGGGGGAACTATGCT.

This clone came up a few times. Gene and germline names: mouse. The read terminates 4 residues ahead of where the CDR3 ends, so the germline J gene completes it. The V gene is TRBV3, the J gene TRBJ2-1; 8 bases line up with TRBD2. V shed 5 bases, J shed 5 bases, and the junction held 2 bases outside the gene matches. The CDR3 is 13 amino acids. CDR1 is SNHLY, CDR2 FYNGKV, per germline (reference sequence). The sequenced CDR3 bases are TGTGCCAGCAGCGACTGGGGTGATGCT. This encodes CASSDWGDA. The whole CDR3 protein reads CASSDWGDAEQFF.

This clone has at least ten counts. Gene labels here are mouse ones. This same CDR3 is encoded by further DNA sequences in the sample. The CDR3 loop is CAWSLDRTNSDYTF. The CDR3 bases that were read are TGTGCCTGGAGTTTGGACAGAACAAACTCC. V is TRBV31 and J is TRBJ1-2, with D tentatively TRBD1 (6 bases). Read sequence stops 4 residues before the CDR3 end, and the germline J gene provides the missing end. Germline CDR1 and CDR2: GKSSPN and SITVG. V lost 2 bases and J 0 bases, leaving 10 bases between the germline ends. CDR3 length: 14 residues.

The table lists this clone with many counts. Here the gene names and germline are mouse. The part of the CDR3 DNA that was read is TGTGCCAGCAGTGAACAGGGGAATTCGCCC. Protein product: CASSEQGNSP. The complete CDR3 sequence is CASSEQGNSPLYF. This chain connects TRBV13-1 to TRBJ1-6; TRBD1 matches at 7 bases. The CDR3 goes on 3 residues after the read ends, and that part is filled in from the germline J gene. TRBJ1-6 falls under the ORF class, with uncertain function. The CDR3 covers 13 residues. Trimming cost V 2 bases and J 7 bases; bases outside gene matches: 0. The germline V gene has CDR1 NSHNY and CDR2 SYGAGN.

In regard to this clone: Any gene name here is a mouse gene name. The read falls 4 residues short of the CDR3 end, and the missing part is taken from the germline J gene. The chain links TRBV29 to TRBJ2-7, with TRBD2 identical over 13 bases. Germline trimming cut 10 bases from V and 0 bases from J; bases unmatched to any gene: 3. Germline CDR1 is MSHET and CDR2 is SYDVDS. The CDR3 runs to 14 residues. The covered CDR3 bases are TGTGCTACCCGGGACTGGGGGGGCTCCTAT. Protein product: CATRDWGGSY. From start to end, the CDR3 is CATRDWGGSYEQYF.

This clone was detected only a few times. The genes are named according to mouse. The read ends 4 residues early relative to the CDR3; the germline J gene fills the gap. The gene calls are TRBV5 and TRBJ2-1, with 8 bases identical to TRBD1. The CDR3 sequence is 16 residues long. Looked up from germline, CDR1 is LGHNA and CDR2 is YNLKQL (reference sequence). V lost 0 bases, J lost 5 bases, and 6 bases stayed unmatched. Partial CDR3 DNA: TGTGCCAGCAGCCAAGATTCAGGACAGGGCCATGCT. Translation: CASSQDSGQGHA. The full CDR3 reads CASSQDSGQGHAEQFF.

This clone was observed at least ten times. Gene labels here are mouse ones. Coverage ceases 4 residues before the CDR3 finishes, and the germline J gene fills in the end. At the DNA level, this CDR3 is encoded by other sequences in the same sample as well. This sequence joins TRBV31 and TRBJ2-1; 11 nucleotides line up with TRBD2. This CDR3 comprises 15 residues. V lost 3 bases to trimming and J lost 4 bases; unmatched junction nucleotides: 5. Germline-derived CDR1 and CDR2 are GKSSPN and SITVG. Partial CDR3 DNA: TGTGCCTGGAGGCTCCGGGACTGGGGGTATGCT. Amino acid sequence: CAWRLRDWGYA. The whole CDR3 sequence is CAWRLRDWGYAEQFF. Complete variable domain (other parts from reference TRBV31 and TRBJ2-1): AQTIHQWPVAEIKAVGSPLSLGCTIKGKSSPNLYWYWQATGGTLQQLFYSITVGQVESVVQLNLSASRPKDDQFILSTEKLLLSHSGFYLCAWRLRDWGYAEQFFGPGTRLTVL.

Details on this clone: Here the gene names and germline are mouse. The read ends 4 residues shy of where the CDR3 ends; the end is completed using the germline J gene. V and J are TRBV13-1 and TRBJ2-7; 8 nucleotides align to TRBD2. Germline V lookup: CDR1 NSHNY, CDR2 SYGAGN. The CDR3 contains 15 residues. The sequenced part of the CDR3 DNA is TGTGCCAGCAGTGATGGCTCTGGGGGGAGGTAT. Its protein is CASSDGSGGRY. The whole CDR3 sequence reads CASSDGSGGRYEQYF.

Only a few counts were recorded for this clone. Mouse germline and gene names are used. The read ends 4 residues shy of where the CDR3 ends; the end is completed using the germline J gene. The rearrangement uses TRBV13-2 and TRBJ2-7; the D gene is possibly TRBD2 (7 bases). Germline V gene sequence: CDR1 NNHNN, CDR2 SYGAGS (reference sequence). The CDR3 runs 15 residues. The CDR3 bases that were read are TGTGCCAGCGGTGATGCGGGGGGCGCATTCCAT. Translating it yields CASGDAGGAFH. The entire CDR3 protein is CASGDAGGAFHEQYF.

This clone was recorded many times. The gene names here belong to mouse. The CDR3 end lies 4 residues beyond the end of the read and is filled in from the germline J gene. The chain links TRBV13-1 to TRBJ1-2; 10 bases line up with TRBD1. This CDR3 is built from 14 residues. Germline loops: CDR1 NSHNY, CDR2 SYGAGN. With 4 bases clipped from V and 1 base from J, the junction kept 1 base outside the gene matches. CDR3 DNA (partial): TGTGCCAGCAGTAGGGACAGGGGAAACTCC. Its translation is CASSRDRGNS. The entire CDR3 is CASSRDRGNSDYTF.

This clone was counted at least ten times. The genes and germline here are from mouse. The read terminates 4 residues before the CDR3 end, so the remaining end is supplied by the germline J gene. The chain carries TRBV5 and TRBJ1-1; possibly TRBD1 for D (6 bases). Looked up from germline, CDR1 is LGHNA and CDR2 is YNLKQL (reference sequence). V was pared by 0 bases and J by 3 bases, with 11 bases between. The CDR3 runs 15 residues. The DNA read from the CDR3 is TGTGCCAGCAGCCAAGATACAGGGATGGACACA. Its protein product is CASSQDTGMDT. The complete CDR3 reads CASSQDTGMDTEVFF.

Comment on this clone: Genes and germline come from the mouse. The CDR3 is cut off 4 residues early in the read; its end comes from the germline J gene. The chain has TRBV13-2 and TRBJ1-2; D might be TRBD1 (6 bases). The germline V and J ends were trimmed by 2 bases and 1 base, with 6 bases remaining between them. This CDR3 is 13 amino acids long. Looked up from germline, CDR1 is NNHNN and CDR2 is SYGAGS (reference sequence). The sequenced CDR3 bases are TGTGCCAGCGGTGACAGGGGAAACTCC. This translates into CASGDRGNS. The whole CDR3 region reads CASGDRGNSDYTF.

This clone has only a few counts. Gene names are mouse gene names. The read terminates 4 residues before the CDR3 end, so the remaining end is supplied by the germline J gene. This chain connects TRBV5 to TRBJ2-7; 8 nucleotides line up with TRBD2. The germline V gene has CDR1 LGHNA and CDR2 YNLKQL (reference sequence). This CDR3 is built from 16 residues. J was trimmed by 0 bases and V by 0 bases; bases with no gene match: 4. CDR3 DNA, as far as it was read: TGTGCCAGCAGCCAAGATGCGGGGGGGCACTCCTAT. Its protein is CASSQDAGGHSY. The CDR3 in full is CASSQDAGGHSYEQYF.

This clone showed up just a few times. All gene names here are mouse names. The DNA ends 4 residues before the CDR3 does, and the rest of the CDR3 is filled in from the germline J gene. The chain links TRBV12-2 to TRBJ2-4; 8 bases are a match to TRBD1. Germline assignment: CDR1 SGHLS and CDR2 HYDKME. V was clipped by 3 bases and J by 2 bases; unmatched bases: 6. The CDR3 spans 15 residues. CDR3 bases read: TGTGCCAGCTCTTGGGGACAGGCGGTTCAAAAC. Translation gives CASSWGQAVQN. The whole CDR3 reads CASSWGQAVQNTLYF.

This clone has ten or more counts. Germline and genes here are mouse. The read terminates 4 residues before the CDR3 end, so the remaining end is supplied by the germline J gene. This sequence joins TRBV19 and TRBJ2-2; D possibly corresponds to TRBD1 (5 bases). Per the germline V gene, CDR1 is FNHDT and CDR2 is SITEND (reference sequence). V lost 2 bases and J lost 4, with 9 bases in between. The CDR3 runs 14 residues. CDR3 protein: CASSIRVGTGQLYF. The DNA read from the CDR3 is TGTGCCAGCAGTATCAGGGTCGGCACCGGG.

This clone was seen only a few times. Mouse gene names and germline throughout. The missing CDR3 end, 3 residues past where the read stops, is filled in from the germline J gene. V gene TRBV31 combines with J gene TRBJ1-6; 7 nucleotides agree with TRBD1. TRBJ1-6 is classed as an ORF, of uncertain function. The V gene's germline CDR1 is GKSSPN and CDR2 SITVG. V lost 1 base, J lost 6 bases, and 3 bases stayed unmatched. The CDR3 has 14 amino acids. The CDR3 loop is CAWSHDRVNSPLYF. CDR3 DNA (partial): TGTGCCTGGAGTCACGACAGGGTTAATTCGCCC.

By proportion, this clone is large. The gene names here belong to mouse. Read data end 4 residues before the CDR3 end; the end is taken from the germline J gene. The chain recombines TRBV17 with TRBJ2-5, with 11 positions matching TRBD2. The J segment lost 1 base and the V segment lost 6 bases, leaving 6 bases of the junction unmatched. The CDR3 consists of 16 residues. CDR1 MNHDT and CDR2 YYDKIL come from the germline V gene. The CDR3 spells CASRDLGLGDQDTQYF. The sequenced CDR3 bases are TGTGCTAGCAGGGACCTGGGACTGGGGGACCAAGAC.

This clone was seen ten or more times. Mouse gene names and germline throughout. Read sequence stops 4 residues before the CDR3 end, and the germline J gene provides the missing end. The chain joins TRBV19 to TRBJ2-2, with 8 bases aligning to TRBD1. The J segment lost 2 bases and the V segment lost 5 bases, leaving 2 bases of the junction unmatched. This CDR3 contains 14 residues. Germline V gene data show CDR1 as FNHDT and CDR2 as SITEND (reference sequence). CDR3 protein: CASRRDRNTGQLYF. CDR3 bases read: TGTGCCAGCAGACGGGACAGGAACACCGGG.

As to this clone: These gene names are mouse names. Read coverage stops 4 residues before the CDR3 terminus; the germline J gene supplies the remainder. The chain combines TRBV31 with TRBJ2-7; 10 bases map to TRBD2. The CDR3 contains 13 residues. Germline CDR1 and CDR2: GKSSPN and SITVG. The CDR3 DNA, read in part, is TGTGCCTGGAGCCCCGACTGGGGGGAT. Translation gives CAWSPDWGD. The full CDR3 sequence reads CAWSPDWGDEQYF.